The 29 T cell receptor beta chains below come from one sample, sequenced in a study of read filtering for tumor transcriptome and immune sequencing. From roughly 400 ng of RNA, a library with molecular barcoded alpha/delta and beta/gamma adaptors was made. TCRdb analysed the reads with MiXCR anew, one entry per CDR3 protein. The table lists tens of thousands of distinct CDR3 sequences, 20% of them singletons. The sample comprised a population of CD138-negative cells sorted from bone marrow. The source is a donor at least 40 years old with multiple myeloma.

Worth noting for this clonotype: This may come from a read error, since a much larger clone is one base off. This sequence joins TRBV29-1 and TRBJ2-3; weak D call: TRBD2 (6 bases). Germline assignment: CDR1 SQVTM and CDR2 ANQGSEA. There are 14 residues in the CDR3. The CDR3 nucleotides are TGCAGCGTACCGTTGCGGGGTAGCACAGATGCGCAGTATTTT. Its protein is CSVPLRGSTDAQYF.

As concerns this clonotype: Possible read error: a much larger clone is one base away. The genes are TRBV6-1 and TRBJ1-1; a possible D gene is TRBD1 (5 bases). Germline loops: CDR1 MNHNS, CDR2 SASEGT. This CDR3 is built from 13 residues. CDR3 nucleotides: TGTGCCAGCAACCGCGGGGGAGGCACTGAAGCTTCCTTT. This translates into CASNRGGGTEASF.

Of note for this clonotype: One junction end disagrees with the germline gene, perhaps due to a read error. The V and J genes are TRBV29-1 and TRBJ2-2; D perhaps matches TRBD2 (6 bases). The CDR3 runs 15 residues. Germline CDR1 reads SQVTM; CDR2 reads ANQGSEA. This CDR3 is CSVEIGSANTGGLFF. CDR3 nucleotide sequence: TGCAGCGTTGAAATTGGCAGCGCGAACACCGGGGGGCTGTTTTTT.

This clonotype was observed at least ten times. The chain links TRBV19 to TRBJ2-7; TRBD1 matches at 10 bases. The CDR3 contains 14 residues. Looked up from germline, CDR1 is LNHDA and CDR2 is SQIVND (reference sequence). The trim removed 6 bases at V and 6 bases at J, leaving 8 bases unmatched. The DNA for the CDR3 is TGTGCCAGTAGCATCCGGGACAGGGGAGGCGAGCAGTACTTC. Translation gives CASSIRDRGGEQYF.

V gene TRBV5-4 combines with J gene TRBJ1-2, with TRBD1 matching over 8 bases. The CDR3 totals 13 residues. Looked up from germline, CDR1 is SGHNT and CDR2 is YYREEE (reference sequence). J gave up 8 bases and V 4 bases, and 7 bases lay outside the gene matches. CDR3 sequence: CASSPDRALGYTF. Here the CDR3 DNA reads TGTGCCAGCAGCCCGGACAGGGCTCTGGGCTACACCTTC.

This clonotype appeared many times. V usage is TRBV5-1 and J usage is TRBJ2-7, with D perhaps TRBD1 or TRBD2 (7 bases each). This CDR3 spans 14 amino acids. Looked up from germline, CDR1 is SGHRS and CDR2 is YFSETQ. Between the trimmed V and J ends, which lost 3 bases and 3 bases, there was a span of 13 bases. CDR3 region: CASSWGGDSYEQYF. CDR3 sequence (DNA): TGCGCCAGCAGCTGGGGAGGGGACAGCTACGAGCAGTACTTC.

In its sample, this clonotype was seen many times. V is TRBV10-3 and J is TRBJ1-6; 9 bases are shared with TRBD1. The CDR3 has 12 amino acids. Germline CDR1 ENHRY, CDR2 SYGVKD. The J segment lost 9 bases and the V segment lost 10 bases, leaving 4 bases of the junction unmatched. The CDR3 reads CATRDRVSPLHF. CDR3 coding DNA: TGTGCCACCCGGGACAGGGTTTCACCCCTCCACTTT.

V gene TRBV2 combines with J gene TRBJ2-7; D unclear. This CDR3 is built from 13 residues. Germline V lookup: CDR1 SNHLY, CDR2 FYNNEI. Trimming left V 8 bases short and J 7 bases short, with 18 bases between. The DNA of the CDR3 is TGTGCCAGCTCCCTCGGGTCCTCTGGGGAGCAGTACTTC. This sequence encodes CASSLGSSGEQYF.

This clonotype has ten or more counts. The genes are TRBV19 and TRBJ2-1; D tentatively reads TRBD1 or TRBD2 (5 bases each). V was clipped by 1 base and J by 0 bases, with 7 bases between them. The CDR3 runs to 15 residues. Germline lookup yields CDR1 LNHDA and CDR2 SQIVND (reference sequence). Written as DNA, the CDR3 is TGTGCCAGTAGTATAGGAGGGACCTCCTACAATGAGCAGTTCTTC. Translation: CASSIGGTSYNEQFF.

In its sample, this clonotype was seen a few times. The rearrangement links TRBV7-9 to TRBJ1-5; tentatively, D is TRBD1 (6 bases). CDR1 is SEHNR and CDR2 is FQNEAQ in the germline V gene (reference sequence). The V and J ends lost 5 bases and 7 bases respectively, with 12 bases between them. This CDR3 is built from 13 residues. DNA for the CDR3: TGTGCCAGCAGCACTGAAGGGGGACAGCCCCAGCATTTT. Its translation is CASSTEGGQPQHF.

There are a few counts of this clonotype. A much larger clone sits a single nucleotide away, making a read error possible. The chain joins TRBV2 to TRBJ2-1; TRBD2 matches at 7 bases. The CDR3 totals 13 residues. CDR1 and CDR2 from the germline V gene are SNHLY and FYNNEI. CDR3 amino acids: CGSSGELAHEQFF. The CDR3 nucleotides read TGTGGCAGCAGCGGGGAACTAGCGCATGAGCAGTTCTTC.

This clonotype was counted ten times or more. The chain has TRBV28 and TRBJ1-6, with D unclear. V gave up 1 base and J gave up 9 bases, with 13 bases separating them. CDR3 length: 15 residues. The germline V gene encodes CDR1 MDHEN and CDR2 SYDVKM. The CDR3 coding sequence is TGTGCCAGCAGTTTATTGCGGGCCTGGGGTTCACCCCTCCACTTT. Its translation is CASSLLRAWGSPLHF.

This clonotype was detected many times. The chain combines TRBV5-1 with TRBJ2-5; TRBD1 aligns across 11 bases. Per germline, CDR1 SGHRS and CDR2 YFSETQ. Trimming removed 4 bases from V and 5 bases from J; junction bases left unmatched: 7. CDR3 length: 15 residues. In DNA form, the CDR3 reads TGCGCCAGCAGCCCATGGACAGGGGGCACGGAGACCCAGTACTTC. This translates into CASSPWTGGTETQYF.

This clonotype was recorded many times. CDR3 DNA sequence: TGTGCCAGCAGCCAAGAAGGGAAGGAGACCCAGTACTTC. Translated: CASSQEGKETQYF. The J gene is TRBJ2-5, the V gene TRBV3-1; the D is unclear. This CDR3 contains 13 residues. With 0 bases removed from V and 5 bases from J, the gap between germline ends came to 7 bases. Germline CDR1 and CDR2: LGHDT and YNNKEL (reference sequence).

For this clonotype: A far larger clone is a single base away, which makes a read error likely. The rearrangement uses TRBV5-1 and TRBJ2-7; D uncertain. Per germline, CDR1 SGHRS and CDR2 YFSETQ. The CDR3 has 15 amino acids. The CDR3 nucleotides read TGTGCCAGCAGCTTGGCAGAGCCTTCAGCATACGAGCAGTACTTC. Translated: CASSLAEPSAYEQYF.

The rearrangement joins TRBV24-1 to TRBJ2-1; TRBD2 matches at 9 bases. Germline CDR1 is KGHDR and CDR2 is SFDVKD. CDR3 size: 15 residues. The trim removed 2 bases at V and 10 bases at J, leaving 8 bases unmatched. The CDR3, as DNA: TGTGCCACCAGTGATTCTAGCGGGACTGACGAAGAGCAGTTCTTC. This codes for CATSDSSGTDEEQFF.

On this clonotype: A much larger clone differs from this one at a single base, so this may be a read error. The chain recombines TRBV5-1 with TRBJ1-1; D not certain. This CDR3 has 14 residues. V dropped 0 bases and J dropped 2 bases, with 8 bases sitting between them. CDR1 is SGHRS and CDR2 is YFSETQ in the germline V gene. The CDR3: CASSLVEGNTEAFF. DNA of the CDR3: TGCGCCAGCAGCTTGGTAGAGGGCAACACTGAAGCTTTCTTT.

In regard to this clonotype: One base away lies a much larger clone, so this may be a sequencing read error. The rearrangement links TRBV6-1 to TRBJ1-1; TRBD1 aligns across 11 bases. Germline CDR1 and CDR2: MNHNS and SASEGT. The CDR3 covers 14 residues. The CDR3 loop reads CASRDRGPPTGAFF. The CDR3 DNA reads as TGTGCCAGCAGGGACAGGGGGCCCCCCACTGGAGCTTTCTTT.

The V call is TRBV5-6, the J call TRBJ2-1; 9 bases match TRBD2. This CDR3 is 15 amino acids long. The V gene end was trimmed by 5 bases and the J gene end by 0 bases; junction bases not matched to a gene: 3. CDR1 and CDR2 from the germline V gene are SGHDT and YYEEEE. As DNA, the CDR3 is TGTGCCAGCAGGGCGGGAGGGAGCTCCTACAATGAGCAGTTCTTC. As protein: CASRAGGSSYNEQFF.

In its sample, this clonotype was seen a few times. This clone may be a read error of a much larger clone one base away. The rearrangement links TRBV29-1 to TRBJ2-3; either TRBD1 or TRBD2 may supply D (6 bases each). The CDR3 is made up of 14 amino acids. The germline V gene encodes CDR1 SQVTM and CDR2 ANQGSEA. CDR3 residues: CSAESRGRTDTQYF. In DNA form, the CDR3 reads TGCAGCGCTGAAAGCCGGGGGCGGACAGATACGCAGTATTTT.

This clonotype was seen ten or more times. The chain employs TRBV5-1 and TRBJ2-2; D not certain. V lost 4 bases, J lost 4 bases, and 14 bases lay in between. Germline lookup yields CDR1 SGHRS and CDR2 YFSETQ. The CDR3 spans 15 residues. The CDR3 spells CASSPDRSITGELFF. The CDR3 DNA reads as TGCGCCAGCAGCCCCGATCGGTCAATCACCGGGGAGCTGTTTTTT.

This clonotype was detected ten times or more. The V call is TRBV6-6, the J call TRBJ1-2, with no clear D. The CDR3 loop spans 16 amino acids. The germline gives CDR1 MNHNY, CDR2 SVGAGI (reference sequence). V was cut by 5 bases and J by 4 bases, with 20 bases left in between. The CDR3 region has the DNA TGTGCCAGCAGTCCATCAAGACGACCCAGCACCTATGGCTACACCTTC. Translated, it gives CASSPSRRPSTYGYTF.

This clonotype came up many times. The rearrangement uses TRBV6-5 and TRBJ1-4, with 9 positions matching TRBD1. The CDR3 spans 18 residues. Germline V gene data show CDR1 as MNHEY and CDR2 as SVGAGI. Germline trimming cut 2 bases from V and 1 base from J; bases unmatched to any gene: 8. The CDR3 DNA follows: TGTGCCAGCAGTTACACATGGGACAGGGCTTTAACTAATGAAAAACTGTTTTTT. This translates into CASSYTWDRALTNEKLFF.

This clonotype was seen repeatedly, ten times or more. The rearrangement links TRBV10-1 to TRBJ1-1, with unresolved D. Trimming took off 5 bases at V and 0 bases at J, with 7 bases between the two ends. CDR1 and CDR2 from the germline V gene are WNHNN and SYGVQD (reference sequence). The CDR3 totals 13 residues. CDR3 sequence (DNA): TGCGCCAGCAGTTGGGGTATGAACACTGAAGCTTTCTTT. It translates to CASSWGMNTEAFF.

J is TRBJ1-5 and V is TRBV12-3 or TRBV12-4; weak D call: TRBD1 (5 bases). V was trimmed by 6 bases and J by 5 bases, leaving 11 bases between them. This CDR3 spans 13 amino acids. In nucleotides, the CDR3 is TGTGCCAGCAGCCTACAGGCGGATCAGCCCCAGCATTTT. Translation: CASSLQADQPQHF.

The gene calls are TRBV5-1 and TRBJ2-5; a weak D match, TRBD1 (5 bases). Germline values: CDR1 SGHRS, CDR2 YFSETQ. This CDR3 comprises 15 residues. The V and J ends lost 0 bases and 2 bases respectively, with 11 bases between them. DNA of the CDR3: TGCGCCAGCAGCTTGGGGGGCTATGAGCAAGAGACCCAGTACTTC. It codes for CASSLGGYEQETQYF.

In regard to this clonotype: This may stem from a read error, because a much larger clone lies one nucleotide away. This chain joins TRBV5-1 and TRBJ2-7; D may be TRBD2 (6 bases). The V gene's germline CDR1 is SGHRS and CDR2 YFSETQ. Trimming cost V 4 bases and J 3 bases, with 14 bases left between them. CDR3 size: 14 residues. The CDR3: CASSLLADHYEQYF. The CDR3 nucleotides read TGCGCCAGCAGCCTCTTAGCGGATCACTACGAGCAGTACTTC.

For this clonotype: Given a much more abundant clone one base away, this may be a read error. Written as DNA, the CDR3 is TGCGCCAGCAGCTTGGCTTTAGCGGGGATATCAGATACGCAGTATTTT. Translation: CASSLALAGISDTQYF. V gene TRBV5-1 combines with J gene TRBJ2-3; TRBD2 agrees at 8 bases. V lost 0 bases and J lost 4; bases outside the gene matches: 7. The germline V gene encodes CDR1 SGHRS and CDR2 YFSETQ. The CDR3 consists of 16 residues.

Details on this clonotype: A much larger clone differs by one base, so this may be a read error. The V gene is TRBV4-1, the J gene TRBJ1-5; TRBD1 matches at 9 bases. The junction had 7 bases not matched to a gene; V was cut back by 1 base and J by 6 bases. CDR1 is MGHRA and CDR2 is YSYEKL in the germline V gene. The CDR3 runs to 16 residues. The CDR3 protein is CASSQVGTGQGQPQHF. The CDR3 DNA sequence: TGCGCCAGCAGCCAAGTTGGGACAGGGCAAGGTCAGCCCCAGCATTTT.